This T cell receptor (beta chain) is from a study of graft-versus-host responses after intestinal transplantation. For the study at large: For two to four years after anti-thymocyte globulin induction, all recipients took tacrolimus and steroids. Study outcomes and limitations: HvG clone declines early post-transplant were associated with peak circulating GvH levels. Recipient-marrow GvH clones were detected, some having first appeared in ileum or blood.

Worth noting for this clone: Antigen specificity is unknown.

After removal of 0 bases from V and 10 bases from J, the junction contained 10 bases not matched to a gene. The germline V gene has CDR1 SGHRS and CDR2 YFSETQ. The CDR3 loop spans 15 amino acids. Here immunoSEQ multiplex PCR was the method, and the copy in TCRdb shows in-frame clones only, minus some. The sample lists under 50,000 clones, more than 80% occurring once. V and J are TRBV5-1 and TRBJ2-1; TRBD1 matches at 7 bases. Source: PBMCs, taken roughly 780 days after intestinal transplantation. This clonotype was sampled from a human patient who received an intestinal transplant, so some T cells may come from the graft donor. CDR3 in DNA: TGCGCCAGCAGCTTGGATGGGACAGTCGTGATGGAGCAGTTCTTC. It codes for CASSLDGTVVMEQFF.